This T cell receptor (beta chain) was recovered during a study of blood T cell repertoires in COVID-19. The wider study: PBMCs, B-cell-depleted T cells, or T cells provided the cDNA or gDNA that made up the material.

The repertoire was sequenced with immunoSEQ multiplex PCR; TCRdb's copy has only in-frame clones and lacks some. This sample carries approximately 120,000 clones, just under 85% of them seen once, and the ten largest clones take around 13%. CDR3 length: 16 residues. Germline V gene data show CDR1 as SGHTS and CDR2 as YDEGEE. The V gene lost 0 bases and the J gene lost 0 bases, with 12 bases spanning the gap. The chain links TRBV5-8 to TRBJ2-5; possibly TRBD2 for D (6 bases). The sequenced sample was peripheral blood. The clonotype was recovered from a human donor in a cohort sampled during active COVID-19. DNA of the CDR3: TGTGCCAGCAGCTTGGAGCACCGGGGGTACCAAGAGACCCAGTACTTC. It codes for CASSLEHRGYQETQYF.